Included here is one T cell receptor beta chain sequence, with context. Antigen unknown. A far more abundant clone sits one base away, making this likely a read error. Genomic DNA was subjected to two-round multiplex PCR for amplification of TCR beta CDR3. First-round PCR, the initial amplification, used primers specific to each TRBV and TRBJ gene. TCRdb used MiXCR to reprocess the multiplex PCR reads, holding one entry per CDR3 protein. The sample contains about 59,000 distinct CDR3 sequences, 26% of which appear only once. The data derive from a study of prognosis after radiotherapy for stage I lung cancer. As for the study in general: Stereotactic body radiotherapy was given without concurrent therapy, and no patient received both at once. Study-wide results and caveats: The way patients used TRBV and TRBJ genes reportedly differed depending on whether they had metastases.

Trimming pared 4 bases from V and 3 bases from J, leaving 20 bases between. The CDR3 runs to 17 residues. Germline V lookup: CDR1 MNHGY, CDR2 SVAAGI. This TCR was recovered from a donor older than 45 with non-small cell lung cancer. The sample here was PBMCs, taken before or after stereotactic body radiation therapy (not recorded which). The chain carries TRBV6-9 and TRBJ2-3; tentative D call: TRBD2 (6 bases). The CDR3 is CASSSLRGAGWTDTQYF. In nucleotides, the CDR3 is TGTGCCAGCAGTTCCCTCCGCGGCGCGGGGTGGACAGATACGCAGTATTTT.